The 14 T cell receptor beta chains in this list originate from one sample, sequenced in a study of blood T cells in healthy people across ages. Combining a sample-barcoded 5' primer with a J-beta primer mix, a second PCR ran for roughly 7 to 12 cycles. MiXCR, applied by TCRdb to the 5' RACE reads, yields one record per CDR3 protein. The sample has over 1,200,000 distinct CDR3 sequences; 45% to 70% are singletons. Sequenced: blood. These receptors came from a man aged 18 to 30 in good health.

The gene calls are TRBV4-1 and TRBJ2-1, with TRBD2 as a possible D gene (5 bases). Germline V CDR1 and CDR2: MGHRA, YSYEKL. The CDR3 totals 14 residues. The V end lost 1 base, the J end lost 9 bases, and 13 bases lay between the germline ends. The CDR3 DNA follows: TGCGCCAGCAGCCAAGGGGTCCCGGGGAGTGAGCAGTTCTTC. This translates into CASSQGVPGSEQFF.

This clonotype was picked up a small number of times. The DNA of the CDR3 is TGCAGCGTCGAGACAGCTAACTATGGCTACACCTTC. Its protein product is CSVETANYGYTF. The chain recombines TRBV29-1 with TRBJ1-2; possibly TRBD1 for D (5 bases). The CDR3 consists of 12 residues. The V gene lost 6 bases and the J gene lost 0 bases, with 8 bases spanning the gap. Germline V gene sequence: CDR1 SQVTM, CDR2 ANQGSEA.

This clonotype showed up just a few times. This chain connects TRBV20-1 to TRBJ2-4; weak D call: TRBD1 (6 bases). Germline CDR1 reads DFQATT; CDR2 reads SNEGSKA (reference sequence). The germline V and J ends were trimmed by 2 bases and 7 bases, with 15 bases remaining between them. The CDR3 is made up of 14 amino acids. CDR3 amino acids: CSARFQDSDNIQYF. CDR3 bases: TGCAGTGCTAGATTTCAGGACAGTGACAACATTCAGTACTTC.

V gene TRBV12-3 or TRBV12-4 combines with J gene TRBJ1-3, with D unclear. The ends were cut back, 7 bases at V and 7 bases at J, with 17 bases in the middle. This CDR3 is built from 14 residues. The CDR3 DNA reads as TGTGCCAGCAACACAGAGATCTCAGGCAACACCATATATTTT. Residues: CASNTEISGNTIYF.

This clonotype has a handful of counts. Here the CDR3 reads CASSLVDTDTQYF. The CDR3 DNA reads TGTGCCAGCAGCTTAGTAGATACAGATACGCAGTATTTT. The V and J genes are TRBV13 and TRBJ2-3; D call uncertain. There are 13 residues in the CDR3. Per germline, CDR1 PRHDT and CDR2 FYEKMQ (reference sequence). V lost 1 base and J lost 3, with 5 bases in between. Based on the CDR3 plus reference TRBV13 and TRBJ2-3, the full variable domain is AAGVIQSPRHLIKEKRETATLKCYPIPRHDTVYWYQQGPGQDPQFLISFYEKMQSDKGSIPDRFSAQQFSDYHSELNMSSLELGDSALYFCASSLVDTDTQYFGPGTRLTVL.

The chain uses TRBV4-1 and TRBJ1-5, with a tentative D call TRBD1 (6 bases). Germline CDR1 and CDR2: MGHRA and YSYEKL. Trimming took 0 bases from V and 4 from J, leaving 13 bases between them. The CDR3 extends over 16 amino acids. In DNA form, the CDR3 reads TGCGCCAGCAGCCAAGACCCCGGACAGTCTAATCAGCCCCAGCATTTT. It encodes CASSQDPGQSNQPQHF.

J is TRBJ2-5 and V is TRBV20-1; D is ambiguous. Per the germline V gene, CDR1 is DFQATT and CDR2 is SNEGSKA (reference sequence). V was shortened by 6 bases and J by 5 bases, with 13 bases between the two germline ends. This CDR3 is 12 amino acids long. Written as DNA, the CDR3 is TGCAGTGCCGGCGGAAGGGTCGAGACCCAGTACTTC. The encoded protein is CSAGGRVETQYF.

This chain links TRBV20-1 with TRBJ2-1, with D possibly being TRBD2 (5 bases). Between the trimmed V and J ends, which lost 0 bases and 4 bases, there was a span of 16 bases. From germline, CDR1 is DFQATT and CDR2 SNEGSKA (reference sequence). The CDR3 runs to 16 residues. The CDR3 region is CSARERSSGIYNEQFF. CDR3 DNA: TGCAGTGCTAGAGAAAGGTCCAGCGGCATATACAATGAGCAGTTCTTC.

The V call is TRBV4-3, the J call TRBJ2-5; the D call may be TRBD1 or TRBD2 (6 bases each). This CDR3 is built from 17 residues. V dropped 0 bases and J dropped 2 bases, with 16 bases sitting between them. The germline V gene has CDR1 LGHNA and CDR2 YSLEER. Here the CDR3 reads CASSQEFGGPKQETQYF. CDR3 coding DNA: TGCGCCAGCAGCCAAGAGTTCGGGGGCCCGAAACAAGAGACCCAGTACTTC.

V gene TRBV5-1 combines with J gene TRBJ2-1; D perhaps matches TRBD2 (6 bases). This CDR3 spans 13 amino acids. Germline CDR1 reads SGHRS; CDR2 reads YFSETQ. Trimming removed 6 bases at V and 5 bases at J, with 12 bases between. CDR3: CASTPSENNEQFF. The CDR3 DNA sequence: TGCGCCAGCACACCTAGCGAGAACAATGAGCAGTTCTTC.

The chain is built from TRBV6-5 and TRBJ1-6; D not certain. Germline CDR1 reads MNHEY; CDR2 reads SVGAGI. V was shortened by 6 bases and J by 0 bases, with 9 bases between the two germline ends. The CDR3 loop spans 15 amino acids. This CDR3 is CASRSGSSYNSPLHF. CDR3 nucleotides: TGTGCCAGCAGATCGGGGAGCTCCTATAATTCACCCCTCCACTTT.

V usage is TRBV5-6 and J usage is TRBJ2-5; D gene unclear. The DNA end favors TRBJ2-7, so the J call may be wrong. This CDR3 has 12 residues. Per the germline V gene, CDR1 is SGHDT and CDR2 is YYEEEE. The chain's CDR3 is CASSPRAREQYF. The CDR3, as DNA: TGTGCCAGCAGCCCCCGAGCTCGCGAGCAGTACTTC.

This clonotype has a handful of counts. The chain combines TRBV2 with TRBJ2-3, with 7 positions matching TRBD2. The CDR3 is 16 residues long. V shed 2 bases and J 6 bases; nucleotides not matched to a gene: 11. Germline CDR1 SNHLY, CDR2 FYNNEI. The CDR3 DNA follows: TGTGCCAGCAGTGAATCCCTAGGACTAGGAGAGGATACGCAGTATTTT. As protein: CASSESLGLGEDTQYF.

The V gene is TRBV2, the J gene TRBJ2-2, with unresolved D. Between the trimmed V and J ends, which lost 3 bases and 4 bases, there was a span of 15 bases. This CDR3 comprises 16 residues. Germline values: CDR1 SNHLY, CDR2 FYNNEI. As DNA, the CDR3 is TGTGCCAGCAGTGATTGGATAGGGTTTAGCACCGGGGAGCTGTTTTTT. Its translation is CASSDWIGFSTGELFF. Full variable domain (outside the CDR3, taken from reference TRBV2 and TRBJ2-2): EPEVTQTPSHQVTQMGQEVILRCVPISNHLYFYWYRQILGQKVEFLVSFYNNEISEKSEIFDDQFSVERPDGSNFTLKIRSTKLEDSAMYFCASSDWIGFSTGELFFGEGSRLTVL.